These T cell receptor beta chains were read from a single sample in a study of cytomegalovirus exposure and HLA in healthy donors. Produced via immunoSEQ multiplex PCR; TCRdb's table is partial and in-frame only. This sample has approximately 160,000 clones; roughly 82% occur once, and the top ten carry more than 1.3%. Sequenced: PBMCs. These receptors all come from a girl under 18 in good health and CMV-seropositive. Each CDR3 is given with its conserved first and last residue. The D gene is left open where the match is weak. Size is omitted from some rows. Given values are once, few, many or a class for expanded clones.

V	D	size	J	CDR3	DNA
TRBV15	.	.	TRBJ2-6	CATSRAGGSGANVLTF	TGTGCCACCAGCAGAGCAGGAGGCTCTGGGGCCAACGTCCTGACTTTC
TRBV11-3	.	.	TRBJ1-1	CASSSGDMNTEAFF	TGTGCCAGCAGCTCCGGGGACATGAACACTGAAGCTTTCTTT
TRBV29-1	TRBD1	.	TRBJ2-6	CSARPGTGVGANVLTF	TGCAGCGCCCGTCCCGGGACAGGGGTCGGGGCCAACGTCCTGACTTTC
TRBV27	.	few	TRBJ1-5	CASSLYRNQPQHF	TGTGCCAGCAGTTTATATCGGAATCAGCCCCAGCATTTT
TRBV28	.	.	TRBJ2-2	CASNTPDTGELFF	TGTGCCAGCAATACTCCCGACACCGGGGAGCTGTTTTTT
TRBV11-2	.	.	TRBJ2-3	CASSTWRLTDTQYF	TGTGCCAGCAGCACGTGGCGGCTCACAGATACGCAGTATTTT
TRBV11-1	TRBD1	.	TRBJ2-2	CASSGTGGEGGELFF	TGTGCCAGCAGCGGGACAGGGGGCGAGGGCGGGGAGCTGTTTTTT
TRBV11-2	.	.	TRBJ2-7	CASSLEAGDEQYF	TGTGCCAGCAGCTTAGAGGCCGGGGACGAGCAGTACTTC
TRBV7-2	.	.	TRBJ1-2	CASSWVARGGDGYTF	TGTGCCAGCAGCTGGGTAGCTCGGGGAGGAGACGGCTACACCTTC
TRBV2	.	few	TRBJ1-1	CASSFDRNTEAFF	TGTGCCAGCAGCTTCGACAGGAACACTGAAGCTTTCTTT
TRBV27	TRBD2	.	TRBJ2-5	CASSYWGRAKETQYF	TGTGCCAGCAGTTACTGGGGGAGGGCCAAGGAGACCCAGTACTTC